This entry features one TCR beta chain sequence. Its specificity is not known. Clones were read by immunoSEQ multiplex PCR, and TCRdb kept only the in-frame ones, dropping some. The sample has about 120,000 clones, 78% seen once; the top ten hold over 4%. Germline CDR1 and CDR2: MNHEY and SMNVEV (reference sequence). V lost 5 bases, J lost 2 bases, and 5 bases stayed unmatched. The CDR3 sequence is 15 residues long. The sample comes from a study of radiotherapy plus CTLA-4 blockade in lung cancer. Study-wide background: Disease control reached around 30%, with objective responses in roughly 19%.

Study results and caveats: Subsequent to radiotherapy plus ipilimumab, tumor-derived TCR clones underwent expansion in blood.

The TCR originated in a human donor with non-small cell lung cancer who had a partial response to radiotherapy plus ipilimumab. This rearrangement joins TRBV27 to TRBJ1-3, with 8 bases lining up with TRBD1. This material consisted of peripheral blood, taken from a patient treated with radiotherapy plus ipilimumab. CDR3 nucleotides: TGTGCCAGCAGTCCCCAGGGGGCCGCTGGAAACACCATATATTTT. It codes for CASSPQGAAGNTIYF.